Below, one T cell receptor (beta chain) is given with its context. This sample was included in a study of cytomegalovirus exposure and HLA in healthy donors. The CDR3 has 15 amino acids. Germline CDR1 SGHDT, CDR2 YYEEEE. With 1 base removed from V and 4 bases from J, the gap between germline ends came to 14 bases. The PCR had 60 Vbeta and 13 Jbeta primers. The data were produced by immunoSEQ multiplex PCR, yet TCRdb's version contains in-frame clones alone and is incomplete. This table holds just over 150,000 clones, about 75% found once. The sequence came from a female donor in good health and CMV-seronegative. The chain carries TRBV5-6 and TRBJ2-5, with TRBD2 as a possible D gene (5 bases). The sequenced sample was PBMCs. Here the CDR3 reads CASSLRLAGGETQYF. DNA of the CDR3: TGTGCCAGCAGCTTGCGCCTAGCAGGAGGAGAGACCCAGTACTTC.